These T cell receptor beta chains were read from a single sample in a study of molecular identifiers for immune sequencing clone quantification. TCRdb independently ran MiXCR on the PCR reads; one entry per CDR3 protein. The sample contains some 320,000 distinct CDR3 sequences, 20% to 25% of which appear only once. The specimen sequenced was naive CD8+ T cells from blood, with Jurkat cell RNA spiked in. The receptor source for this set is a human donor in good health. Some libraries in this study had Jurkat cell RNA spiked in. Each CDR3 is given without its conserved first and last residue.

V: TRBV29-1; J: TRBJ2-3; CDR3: SARGLADTQY
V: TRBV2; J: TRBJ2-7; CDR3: ASQGGGGQYEQY
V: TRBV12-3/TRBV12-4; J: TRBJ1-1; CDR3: ASTLTGTSTEAF
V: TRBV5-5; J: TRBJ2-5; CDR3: ASGRLETQY
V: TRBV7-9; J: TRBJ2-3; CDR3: ASSNPTSGISRFTDTQY
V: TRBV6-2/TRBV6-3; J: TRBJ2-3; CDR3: ASSYSQGTDTQY
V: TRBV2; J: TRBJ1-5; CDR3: ASGPGMQGRQPQH
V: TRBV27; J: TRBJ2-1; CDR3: ASSPFEYNEQF
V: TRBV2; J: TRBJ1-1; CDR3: ASSERGSSENTEAF
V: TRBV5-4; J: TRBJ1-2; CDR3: ASSLDSGNYGYT
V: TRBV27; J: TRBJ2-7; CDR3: ASARQGDYEQY
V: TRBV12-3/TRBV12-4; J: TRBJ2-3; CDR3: ASSGGLAGVDTQY
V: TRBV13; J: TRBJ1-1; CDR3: ASSSWDRWAF
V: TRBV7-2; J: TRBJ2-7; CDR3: ASSLARRGGGYEQY
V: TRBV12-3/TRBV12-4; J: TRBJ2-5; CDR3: ASSYGTGVETQY
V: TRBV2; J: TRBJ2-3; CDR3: ASSEAGKRGSPDTQY
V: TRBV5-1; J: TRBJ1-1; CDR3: ASSWGQGGEAF
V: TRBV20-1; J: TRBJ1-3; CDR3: SARGGGPGTAKNTIY
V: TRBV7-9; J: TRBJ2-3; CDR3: ASSRTLAGEGDTQY
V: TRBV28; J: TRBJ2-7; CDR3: ASSLLSGVIAYEQY
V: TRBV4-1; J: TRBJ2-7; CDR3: ASSQEHQGAWEQY
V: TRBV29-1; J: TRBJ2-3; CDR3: SVDRVVSTDTQY
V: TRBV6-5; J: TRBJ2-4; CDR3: ASSYRAGAKNIQY
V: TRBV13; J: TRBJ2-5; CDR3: ASSSRQSLRAETQY
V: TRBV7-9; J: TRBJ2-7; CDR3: ASSFPPGLVNDEQY
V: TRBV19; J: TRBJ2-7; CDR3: ASSVGGVVYEQY
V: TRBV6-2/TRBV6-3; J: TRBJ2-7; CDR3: ASLTFPGLTYEQY
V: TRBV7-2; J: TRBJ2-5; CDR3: ASSHWKLAQETQY
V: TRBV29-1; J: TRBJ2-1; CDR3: SAVRRGSYNEQF
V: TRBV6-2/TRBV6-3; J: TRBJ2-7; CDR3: ASSYLTTPYEQY
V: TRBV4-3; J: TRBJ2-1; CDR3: ASSLVLEISYNEQF
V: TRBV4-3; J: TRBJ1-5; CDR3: ASSQDSTGGKNQPQH
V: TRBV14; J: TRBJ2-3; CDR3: ASSTWDDILTDTQY